The TCR beta chain under discussion was sequenced for a study of cytomegalovirus exposure and HLA in healthy donors. General study findings and limits: The TCR clusters that emerged in the first cohort tended, a later analysis found, to co-occur in the roughly 130 validation repertoires. High sensitivity and specificity were reportedly achieved when the classifier diagnosed cytomegalovirus status.

The CDR3 is 13 amino acids. Germline CDR1 and CDR2: SEHNR and FQNEAQ (reference sequence). Trimming took 4 bases from V and 7 from J; bases not matched to a gene: 3. Worth noting for this clone: No antigen is known for it.

Only in-frame clones appear in the TCRdb table, and some are missing; sequencing was by immunoSEQ multiplex PCR. The sample has around 180,000 clones, approximately 80% seen once; the top ten hold around 6.7%. The chain employs TRBV7-9 and TRBJ2-4; 8 bases match TRBD2. The sequence was obtained from a man aged 18-30 years in good health and CMV-seropositive. The material sequenced was PBMCs. CDR3 protein: CASSYSGTNIQYF. CDR3 DNA sequence: TGTGCCAGCAGCTATAGCGGGACTAACATTCAGTACTTC.